This T cell receptor (beta chain) was found in a study of shared clonotypes between healthy human individuals. Study outcomes and limitations: The sampled material consisted only of blood, and tissue repertoires are likely to differ. Owing to a small donor count, the genetic and exposure-history diversity represented was limited.

From germline, CDR1 is LNHDA and CDR2 SQIVND (reference sequence). The CDR3 spans 14 residues. Trimming left V 4 bases short and J 3 bases short, with 9 bases between. When samples were unsorted, 75 million to 95 million PBMCs were used for genomic DNA. For this clone: Its antigen is still unknown.

Authors' data handling: ImmunoSEQ junction-only sequences lacked quality scores, so their filtering differed. Generated by immunoSEQ multiplex PCR, the TCRdb table keeps only in-frame clones and is missing some. The V and J calls and clone size are taken from that table; D and trimming were inferred from the DNA. The top ten hold about 12% of the sample, which has about 490,000 clones, 81% seen once. The genes are TRBV19 and TRBJ1-4; TRBD1 is a possible D gene (5 bases). This clonotype was obtained from a woman in her 40s in good health. Some clones in this sample may be carry-over from other donors' samples. The sequencing sample was made of PBMCs. Written as DNA, the CDR3 is TGTGCCAGTAGTACCTCGGGACCTAATGAAAAACTGTTTTTT. Its translation: CASSTSGPNEKLFF.